This T cell receptor beta chain was recorded in a study of technical replicates of blood from several donors. The method was immunoSEQ multiplex PCR; TCRdb's version includes in-frame clones alone and lacks a portion of them. The sample shows around 79,000 clones, 75% to 95% of them seen only once. This sequence was found in a human donor in good health. Some clones in this sample may be carry-over from other donors' samples. Sequencing was performed on T cells isolated from PBMCs.

The CDR3 coding sequence is TGTGCCAGCGCGCCCACCGGGACAGGGGAGGTCGAGCAGTACTTC. It encodes CASAPTGTGEVEQYF. This chain uses TRBV28 with TRBJ2-7, with 10 bases identical to TRBD1. Germline V lookup: CDR1 MDHEN, CDR2 SYDVKM. This CDR3 has 15 amino acids. J was trimmed by 6 bases and V by 8 bases; bases with no gene match: 13.